This record covers a single T cell receptor beta chain. As yet, its antigen is unknown. The V end lost 3 bases, the J end lost 14 bases, and 16 bases lay between the germline ends. Germline-derived CDR1 and CDR2 are LNHNV and YYDKDF (reference sequence). The CDR3 is made up of 12 amino acids. This specimen belongs to a study of CD8+CD57+ T cells in acquired aplastic anemia. Individuals selected for sequencing had exhibited CD8+CD57+ cell expansion on flow cytometry. There was no therapy given to any patient before the blood sampling took place. General study points: Patients had approximately 30 CD8+ CDR3 sequences in common with controls (the shared set). CD8+ Simpson's diversity did not differ significantly between patients and controls.

The study profiled TCR beta VDJ and CDR3 using genomic DNA as template. TCRdb called the reads again in MiXCR, with one record for every CDR3 protein. The sample carries about 200,000 distinct CDR3 sequences, 65% recorded once. The sequence derives from a human donor with aplastic anemia. This sequence joins TRBV15 and TRBJ2-5, with D perhaps TRBD1 (6 bases). Sequencing was performed on sorted CD4+, CD8+, or CD8+CD57+ T cells (not recorded which) from PBMCs. The CDR3 reads CATSRTGTSVYF. CDR3 bases: TGTGCCACCAGCAGGACCGGGACATCGGTTTACTTC.